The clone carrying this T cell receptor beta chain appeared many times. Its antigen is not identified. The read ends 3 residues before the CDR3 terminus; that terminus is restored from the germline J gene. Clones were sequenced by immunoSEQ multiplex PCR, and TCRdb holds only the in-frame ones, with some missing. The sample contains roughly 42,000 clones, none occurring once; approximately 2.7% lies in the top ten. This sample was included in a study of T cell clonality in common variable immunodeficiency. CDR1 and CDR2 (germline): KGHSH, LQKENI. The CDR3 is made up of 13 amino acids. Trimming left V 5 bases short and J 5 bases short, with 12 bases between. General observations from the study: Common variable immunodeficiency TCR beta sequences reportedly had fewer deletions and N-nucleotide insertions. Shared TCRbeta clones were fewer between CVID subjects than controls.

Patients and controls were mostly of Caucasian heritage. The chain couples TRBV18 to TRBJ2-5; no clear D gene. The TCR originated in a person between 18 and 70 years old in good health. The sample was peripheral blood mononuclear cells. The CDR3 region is CASSSLAAETQYF. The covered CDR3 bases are TGTGCCAGCTCATCGTTAGCCGCGGAGACC.